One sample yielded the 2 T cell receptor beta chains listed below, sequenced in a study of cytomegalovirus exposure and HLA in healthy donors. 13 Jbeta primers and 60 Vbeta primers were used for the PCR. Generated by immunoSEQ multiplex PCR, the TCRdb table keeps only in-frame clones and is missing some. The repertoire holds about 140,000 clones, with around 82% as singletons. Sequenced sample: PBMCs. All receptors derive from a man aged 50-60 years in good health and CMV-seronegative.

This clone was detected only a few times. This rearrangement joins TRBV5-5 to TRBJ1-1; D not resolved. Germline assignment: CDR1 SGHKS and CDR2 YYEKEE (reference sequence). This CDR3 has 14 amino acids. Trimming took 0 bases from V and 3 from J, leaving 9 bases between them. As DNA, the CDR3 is TGTGCCAGCAGCTTGGGAGTACCGGACACTGAAGCTTTCTTT. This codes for CASSLGVPDTEAFF.

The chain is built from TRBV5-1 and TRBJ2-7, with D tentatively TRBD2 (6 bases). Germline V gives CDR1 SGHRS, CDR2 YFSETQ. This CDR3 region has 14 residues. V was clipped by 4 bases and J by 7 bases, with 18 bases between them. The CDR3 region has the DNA TGCGCCAGCAGCCACGGGACTTTTAGGGAGGAGCAGTACTTC. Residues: CASSHGTFREEQYF.